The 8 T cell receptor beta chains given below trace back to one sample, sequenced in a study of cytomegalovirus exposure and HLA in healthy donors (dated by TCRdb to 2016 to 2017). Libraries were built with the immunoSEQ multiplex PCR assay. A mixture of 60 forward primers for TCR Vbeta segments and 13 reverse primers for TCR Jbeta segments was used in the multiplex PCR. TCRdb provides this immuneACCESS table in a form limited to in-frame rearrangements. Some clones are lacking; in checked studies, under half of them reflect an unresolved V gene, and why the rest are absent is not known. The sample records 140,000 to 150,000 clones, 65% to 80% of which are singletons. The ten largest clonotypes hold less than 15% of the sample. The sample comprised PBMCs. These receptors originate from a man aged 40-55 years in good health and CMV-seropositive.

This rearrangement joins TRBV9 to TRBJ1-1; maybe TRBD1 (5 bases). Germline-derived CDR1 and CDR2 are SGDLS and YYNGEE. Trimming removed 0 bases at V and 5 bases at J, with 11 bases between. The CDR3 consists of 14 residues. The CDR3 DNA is TGTGCCAGCAGCGTAGCTTACGGGGGGACTGAAGCTTTCTTT. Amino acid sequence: CASSVAYGGTEAFF.

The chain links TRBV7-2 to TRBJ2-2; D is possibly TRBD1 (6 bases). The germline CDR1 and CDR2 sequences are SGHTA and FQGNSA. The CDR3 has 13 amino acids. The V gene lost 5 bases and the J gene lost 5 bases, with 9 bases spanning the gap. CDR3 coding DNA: TGTGCCAGCAGCCCCGGGACAACCGGGGAGCTGTTTTTT. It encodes CASSPGTTGELFF.

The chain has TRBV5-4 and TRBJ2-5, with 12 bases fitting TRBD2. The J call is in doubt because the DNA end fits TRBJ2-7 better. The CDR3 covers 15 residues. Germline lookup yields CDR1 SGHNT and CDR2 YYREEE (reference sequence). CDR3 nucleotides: TGTGCCAGCAGCCCCGGGACTAGCGGGCGCTACGAGCAGTACTTC. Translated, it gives CASSPGTSGRYEQYF.

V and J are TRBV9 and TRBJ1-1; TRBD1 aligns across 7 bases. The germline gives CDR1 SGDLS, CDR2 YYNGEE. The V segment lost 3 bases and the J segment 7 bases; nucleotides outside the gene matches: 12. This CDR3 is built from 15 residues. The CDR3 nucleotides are TGTGCCAGCAGCGCAGGGGGATCTCTCACTGGTGAAGCTTTCTTT. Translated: CASSAGGSLTGEAFF.

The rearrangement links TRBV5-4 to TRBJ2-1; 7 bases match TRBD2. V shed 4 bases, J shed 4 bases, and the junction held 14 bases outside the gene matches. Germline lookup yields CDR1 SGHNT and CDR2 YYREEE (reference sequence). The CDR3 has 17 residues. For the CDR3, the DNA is TGTGCCAGCAGCCAAGCGGGGCGGGCGATGGGGTACAATGAGCAGTTCTTC. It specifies CASSQAGRAMGYNEQFF.

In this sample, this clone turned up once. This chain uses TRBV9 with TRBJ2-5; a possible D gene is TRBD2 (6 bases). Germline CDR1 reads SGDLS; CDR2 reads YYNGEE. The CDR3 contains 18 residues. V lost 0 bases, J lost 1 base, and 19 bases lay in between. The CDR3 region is CASSVGNSAGQSQETQYF. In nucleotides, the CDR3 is TGTGCCAGCAGCGTAGGTAATAGTGCGGGGCAAAGCCAAGAGACCCAGTACTTC.

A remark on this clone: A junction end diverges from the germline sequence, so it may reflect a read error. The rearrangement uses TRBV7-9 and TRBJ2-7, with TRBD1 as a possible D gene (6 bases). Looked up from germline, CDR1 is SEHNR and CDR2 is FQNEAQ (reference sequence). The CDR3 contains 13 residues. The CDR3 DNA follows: TGTTCCAGCAGCTCCCTAGGGGGCTACGAGCAGTACTTC. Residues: CSSSSLGGYEQYF.

This chain's CDR3 is CASSPPRGEVVDTQYF. DNA of the CDR3: TGTGCCAGCAGCCCCCCGCGGGGGGAGGTGGTAGATACGCAGTATTTT. The genes are TRBV7-9 and TRBJ2-3, with 8 bases matching TRBD2. This CDR3 has 16 amino acids. The germline gives CDR1 SEHNR, CDR2 FQNEAQ (reference sequence). Trimming removed 5 bases from V and 5 bases from J; junction bases left unmatched: 12.